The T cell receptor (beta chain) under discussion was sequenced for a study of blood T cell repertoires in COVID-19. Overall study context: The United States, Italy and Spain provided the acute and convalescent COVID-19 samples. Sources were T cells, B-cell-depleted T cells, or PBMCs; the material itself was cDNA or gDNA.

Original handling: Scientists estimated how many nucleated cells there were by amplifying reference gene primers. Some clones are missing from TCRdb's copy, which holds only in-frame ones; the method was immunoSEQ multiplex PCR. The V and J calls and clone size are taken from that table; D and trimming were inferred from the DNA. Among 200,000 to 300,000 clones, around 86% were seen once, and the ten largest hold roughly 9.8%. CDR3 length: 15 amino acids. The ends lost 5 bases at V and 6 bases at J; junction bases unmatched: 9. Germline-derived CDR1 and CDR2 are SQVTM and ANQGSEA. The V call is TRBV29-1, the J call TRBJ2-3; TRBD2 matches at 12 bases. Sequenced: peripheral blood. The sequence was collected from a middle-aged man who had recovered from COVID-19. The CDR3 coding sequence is TGCAGCGTTTTTCGCCTAGCGGGGGGGCTGGATACGCAGTATTTT. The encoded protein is CSVFRLAGGLDTQYF.